This TCR beta chain was documented in a study of blood T cell repertoires in COVID-19. Across the whole study: Material from acute and convalescent COVID-19 was sourced from the United States, Italy and Spain.

The germline CDR1 and CDR2 sequences are ENHRY and SYGVKD. J was trimmed by 6 bases and V by 6 bases; bases with no gene match: 9. The CDR3 loop spans 16 amino acids. In the original workflow: Estimates of nucleated cell counts were drawn from the amplification of reference gene primers. Libraries were prepared by immunoSEQ multiplex PCR; TCRdb keeps only in-frame clonotypes and omits some of them. That table furnishes V, J and clone size, whereas the DNA furnished D and trimming. The repertoire holds about 310,000 clones, with approximately 86% as singletons. The TCR was taken from an older man with acute or convalescent COVID-19. The source material was peripheral blood. The gene calls are TRBV10-3 and TRBJ2-1, with 12 bases identical to TRBD2. DNA for the CDR3: TGTGCCATCAGGCCAACAGTGGGACTAGCGGGCAATGAGCAGTTCTTC. Protein product: CAIRPTVGLAGNEQFF.